Presented here are 14 T cell receptor beta chains from one specimen sequenced in a study of beta chain features in type 1 diabetes. The investigators reverse transcribed all of the isolated RNA, so they sequenced expressed TCRB transcripts. Repertoires were generated with immunoSEQ multiplex PCR, while TCRdb's copy carries only in-frame clones and drops some. The profile shows under 950,000 clones, roughly a sixth of them singletons. The sequencing sample was made of naive CD4+ T cells from blood. The receptors stem from a woman between 18 and 30 years old in good health.

This clone was counted between two and nine times. The chain combines TRBV6-6 with TRBJ2-3; 7 positions agree with TRBD2. Trimming removed 5 bases from V and 8 bases from J; junction bases left unmatched: 10. The germline V gene encodes CDR1 MNHNY and CDR2 SVGAGI (reference sequence). The CDR3 contains 14 residues. CDR3 coding DNA: TGTGCCAGCAGTGGGCAGGGAGGGACCAGTACGCAGTATTTT. It encodes CASSGQGGTSTQYF.

The chain carries TRBV5-1 and TRBJ2-7; 8 bases agree with TRBD1. Germline CDR1 reads SGHRS; CDR2 reads YFSETQ. V shed 3 bases and J 3 bases; nucleotides not matched to a gene: 5. CDR3 length: 14 residues. CDR3 residues: CASSSGQAYYEQYF. In DNA, the CDR3 is TGCGCCAGCAGCTCGGGACAGGCCTACTACGAGCAGTACTTC.

This clone was counted a few times. The V call is TRBV7-2, the J call TRBJ2-4, with a weak D call TRBD2 (6 bases). The CDR3 sequence is 14 residues long. CDR1 and CDR2 from the germline V gene are SGHTA and FQGNSA. V lost 3 bases, J lost 2 bases, and 8 bases lay in between. CDR3 residues: CASSFGGTKNIQYF. DNA for the CDR3: TGTGCCAGCAGCTTCGGGGGTACCAAAAACATTCAGTACTTC.

V gene TRBV28 combines with J gene TRBJ2-5, with D tentatively TRBD2 (7 bases). The V gene's germline CDR1 is MDHEN and CDR2 SYDVKM. The CDR3 length is 17 residues. The V end lost 4 bases, the J end lost 2 bases, and 20 bases lay between the germline ends. CDR3 amino acids: CASSSAQGRGSQETQYF. CDR3 coding DNA: TGTGCCAGCAGTTCAGCTCAGGGGAGGGGAAGTCAAGAGACCCAGTACTTC. Filled out from reference TRBV28 and TRBJ2-5, the complete variable domain reads DVKVTQSSRYLVKRTGEKVFLECVQDMDHENMFWYRQDPGLGLRLIYFSYDVKMKEKGDIPEGYSVSREKKERFSLILESASTNQTSMYLCASSSAQGRGSQETQYFGPGTRLLVL.

The gene calls are TRBV9 and TRBJ1-2; 7 bases agree with TRBD1. Germline V CDR1 and CDR2: SGDLS, YYNGEE. Losses at the gene ends were 0 bases for V and 2 bases for J; bases not matched to a gene: 4. The CDR3 runs to 15 residues. In DNA, the CDR3 is TGTGCCAGCAGCGTAGGAGGGACAGCGAACTATGGCTACACCTTC. This encodes CASSVGGTANYGYTF.

This clone was counted between two and nine times. This rearrangement joins TRBV15 to TRBJ2-3; D is unclear. This CDR3 spans 14 amino acids. V lost 7 bases and J 0 bases, leaving 11 bases between the germline ends. The germline CDR1 and CDR2 sequences are LNHNV and YYDKDF (reference sequence). The CDR3 region has the DNA TGTGCCACCACTGCGGAGATCAGCACAGATACGCAGTATTTT. Protein sequence: CATTAEISTDTQYF.

The chain carries TRBV2 and TRBJ1-3; 11 bases agree with TRBD1. The CDR3 length is 12 residues. Germline-derived CDR1 and CDR2 are SNHLY and FYNNEI. The junction had 2 bases not matched to a gene; V was cut back by 8 bases and J by 8 bases. The CDR3 spells CASRDRGDTIYF. CDR3 DNA sequence: TGTGCCAGCCGGGACAGGGGGGACACCATATATTTT. Complete variable domain (other parts from reference TRBV2 and TRBJ1-3): EPEVTQTPSHQVTQMGQEVILRCVPISNHLYFYWYRQILGQKVEFLVSFYNNEISEKSEIFDDQFSVERPDGSNFTLKIRSTKLEDSAMYFCASRDRGDTIYFGEGSWLTVV.

The CDR3 sequence is CASSLDGNYGYTF. The DNA of the CDR3 is TGCGCCAGCAGCCTTGACGGAAACTATGGCTACACCTTC. This chain joins TRBV5-1 and TRBJ1-2, with no clear D. Germline V lookup: CDR1 SGHRS, CDR2 YFSETQ. V was clipped by 4 bases and J by 2 bases, with 9 bases between them. The CDR3 has 13 amino acids.

This clone has a handful of counts. The rearrangement uses TRBV7-9 and TRBJ2-7, with 9 nucleotides matching TRBD1. Germline CDR1 is SEHNR and CDR2 is FQNEAQ (reference sequence). The CDR3 is made up of 15 amino acids. J lost 5 bases, V lost 5 bases, and 10 bases had no gene match. The CDR3 region is CASSRTGQGFDEQYF. In DNA, the CDR3 is TGTGCCAGCAGCCGAACAGGACAGGGGTTCGACGAGCAGTACTTC.

The V gene is TRBV5-4, the J gene TRBJ2-7, with TRBD2 identical over 13 bases. The length of the CDR3 is 13 residues. With V trimmed by 7 bases and J by 5 bases, 3 bases remained unmatched. Germline values: CDR1 SGHNT, CDR2 YYREEE (reference sequence). Here the CDR3 reads CASGGLAGNEQYF. For the CDR3, the DNA is TGTGCCAGCGGGGGACTAGCGGGAAACGAGCAGTACTTC.

This clone has just a few counts. This sequence joins TRBV5-1 and TRBJ2-7; D may be TRBD2 (6 bases). Germline assignment: CDR1 SGHRS and CDR2 YFSETQ. This CDR3 spans 14 amino acids. The ends were cut back, 4 bases at V and 6 bases at J, with 17 bases in the middle. CDR3 sequence: CASSLTGTAVEQYF. DNA of the CDR3: TGCGCCAGCAGCCTGACCGGGACTGCCGTCGAGCAGTACTTC.

The table lists this clone with a few counts. The chain recombines TRBV7-9 with TRBJ2-1; D is perhaps TRBD2 (5 bases). Germline-derived CDR1 and CDR2 are SEHNR and FQNEAQ (reference sequence). V lost 1 base and J 7 bases, leaving 11 bases between the germline ends. The CDR3 loop spans 14 amino acids. CDR3: CASSLESRVNEQFF. As DNA, the CDR3 is TGTGCCAGCAGCTTAGAGTCGCGGGTGAATGAGCAGTTCTTC.

The rearrangement links TRBV7-2 to TRBJ2-3; D remains ambiguous. The CDR3 is 13 amino acids. Germline V lookup: CDR1 SGHTA, CDR2 FQGNSA. The ends were cut back, 9 bases at V and 2 bases at J, with 12 bases in the middle. This CDR3 is CASGVSNTDTQYF. In DNA form, the CDR3 reads TGTGCCAGTGGTGTCTCCAACACAGATACGCAGTATTTT.

This chain uses TRBV7-2 with TRBJ2-1, with 9 bases that match TRBD1. This CDR3 has 15 amino acids. The V segment lost 5 bases and the J segment 9 bases; nucleotides outside the gene matches: 11. CDR1 is SGHTA and CDR2 is FQGNSA in the germline V gene. The CDR3: CASSAQSQGATEQFF. CDR3 coding DNA: TGTGCCAGCAGCGCACAATCACAGGGGGCCACTGAGCAGTTCTTC.